Listed below are T cell receptor beta chains from one sample, sequenced in a study of a mutant IDH1 vaccine in newly diagnosed glioma. Which antigens these TCRs recognize remains unknown. Assay used: immunoSEQ multiplex PCR; TCRdb lists only in-frame clones, some missing. The sample shows some 50,000 clones, 65% of them seen only once. The specimen was peripheral blood mononuclear cells (PBMCs), collected from a glioma patient whose treatment included an IDH1 peptide vaccine. These receptors were taken from a man aged 40-55 years with glioma. Some clones in this sample may be carry-over from other donors' samples. Both conserved end residues are part of each CDR3. The D gene is left open where the match is weak. Where a row states a size, it is once, few, many or the class of an expanded clone; other rows omit it.

size: NA
J: TRBJ1-1
D: NA
V: TRBV6-6
DNA: TGTGCCAGCAGGATCCCGGACACGAACACTGAAGCTTTCTTT
CDR3: CASRIPDTNTEAFF

size: NA
J: TRBJ1-5
D: NA
V: TRBV6-1
DNA: TGTGCCAGCAGTGAATATATGGTCGCGGATCAGCCCCAGCATTTT
CDR3: CASSEYMVADQPQHF

size: NA
J: TRBJ1-1
D: TRBD1
V: TRBV27
DNA: TGTGCCAGCAGTTTATATGAGGGGGCAAACACTGAAGCTTTCTTT
CDR3: CASSLYEGANTEAFF

size: NA
J: TRBJ1-1
D: NA
V: TRBV19
DNA: TGTGCCAGTAGAATGTACAGAGCTAACACTGAAGCTTTCTTT
CDR3: CASRMYRANTEAFF

size: NA
J: TRBJ1-3
D: NA
V: TRBV6-5
DNA: TGTGCCAGCAGTAGACGGCCCTCTGGAAACACCATATATTTT
CDR3: CASSRRPSGNTIYF

size: NA
J: TRBJ2-1
D: TRBD1
V: TRBV6-5
DNA: TGTGCCAGCAGAAAACTCGACACAGGGGGCGAGCAGTTCTTC
CDR3: CASRKLDTGGEQFF

size: NA
J: TRBJ1-6
D: TRBD1
V: TRBV6-1
DNA: TGTGCCAGCAGTGAGCAGGACCGACAGGGCCCCTATAATTCACCCCTCCACTTT
CDR3: CASSEQDRQGPYNSPLHF

size: few
J: TRBJ2-3
D: NA
V: TRBV5-1
DNA: TGCGCCAGCAGCTTGCGGGGTGACACTAGCACAGATACGCAGTATTTT
CDR3: CASSLRGDTSTDTQYF

size: NA
J: TRBJ1-2
D: NA
V: TRBV5-1
DNA: TGCGCCAGCAGCAAGGGGGACATTCCCTATGGCTACACCTTC
CDR3: CASSKGDIPYGYTF

size: NA
J: TRBJ2-7
D: TRBD2
V: TRBV7-9
DNA: TGTGCCAGCAGCTTAGGTTCTAGCGGCGCCGACGAGCAGTACTTC
CDR3: CASSLGSSGADEQYF

size: NA
J: TRBJ2-1
D: TRBD2
V: TRBV2
DNA: TGTGCCAGCAGTGAACCCCCGAGCGGGGGGGCGGTCTATGAGCAGTTCTTC
CDR3: CASSEPPSGGAVYEQFF

size: few
J: TRBJ2-3
D: TRBD1
V: TRBV19
DNA: TGTGCCAGTAGTCTTGGGACAGGGATGGGTACGCAGTATTTT
CDR3: CASSLGTGMGTQYF

size: once
J: TRBJ2-7
D: TRBD2
V: TRBV10-1
DNA: TGCGCCAGCAGTGACTCTCAGACTAGCCGGTCCTACGAGCAGTACTTC
CDR3: CASSDSQTSRSYEQYF

size: few
J: TRBJ1-2
D: TRBD1
V: TRBV11-2
DNA: TGTGCCAGCAGCCGGACAGGGGAGGCGGTCTATGGCTACACCTTC
CDR3: CASSRTGEAVYGYTF

size: few
J: TRBJ1-2
D: NA
V: TRBV28
DNA: TGTGCCAGCACCCGACGGGGGCGTAACTATGGCTACACCTTC
CDR3: CASTRRGRNYGYTF

size: few
J: TRBJ2-1
D: NA
V: TRBV27
DNA: TGTGCCAGCAGTTTGGTCTCCCCCTACAATGAGCAGTTCTTC
CDR3: CASSLVSPYNEQFF

size: NA
J: TRBJ1-6
D: NA
V: TRBV5-5
DNA: TGTGCCAGCAGCCCCCCACGTCTCTATTCACCCCTCCACTTT
CDR3: CASSPPRLYSPLHF

size: NA
J: TRBJ2-7
D: NA
V: TRBV10-3
DNA: TGTGCCATCAGTGACCCCGCGGATCACTCCTACGAGCAGTACTTC
CDR3: CAISDPADHSYEQYF

size: NA
J: TRBJ2-7
D: NA
V: TRBV27
DNA: TGTGCCAGCAAACAACAGGGAGGCGACTACGAGCAGTACTTC
CDR3: CASKQQGGDYEQYF

size: NA
J: TRBJ2-2
D: TRBD2
V: TRBV29-1
DNA: TGCAGCGTGGGACTAGCGGGGGACACCGGGGAGCTGTTTTTT
CDR3: CSVGLAGDTGELFF

size: NA
J: TRBJ2-7
D: NA
V: TRBV27
DNA: TGTGCCAGCAGTTTAGGAGGGTCCTACGAGCAGTACTTC
CDR3: CASSLGGSYEQYF

size: NA
J: TRBJ2-2
D: TRBD1
V: TRBV6-5
DNA: TGTGCCAGCAGTACCCACAGGGGAAACACCGGGGAGCTGTTTTTT
CDR3: CASSTHRGNTGELFF